The clone carrying this T cell receptor (beta chain) appeared many times. Time point specified: persistent/refractory GD, antithyroid drugs over 5 years with positive TRAb. RNA from PBMCs was the source of the TCR library. Patients were from an endocrinology department in Xi'an, China. Assembly of TCR beta libraries relied on iRepertoire HTBI primers together with Arm-PCR of CDR3 regions. From the multiplex PCR reads, TCRdb called clonotypes with MiXCR, one entry per CDR3 protein. This table has 400,000 to 500,000 distinct CDR3 sequences, approximately 21% appearing once. The entry originates in a study of regulatory T cells in long-lasting Graves disease. Across the whole study: Persistent cases took antithyroid drugs over 5 years and stayed TSH receptor antibody positive.

CDR1 is SNHLY, CDR2 FYNNEI, per germline. V shed 5 bases and J shed 12 bases, with 13 bases lying between them. This CDR3 comprises 12 residues. The TCR comes from a female donor with Graves disease. Here the sequenced sample was peripheral blood mononuclear cells (PBMCs), taken when the disease was refractory, from a patient treated with antithyroid drugs. The chain recombines TRBV2 with TRBJ1-4, with unresolved D. Here the CDR3 DNA reads TGTGCCAGCAGTCCGGGCCCTTCGGAACTGTTTTTT. Protein sequence: CASSPGPSELFF. The full variable domain, with the rest looked up from reference TRBV2 and TRBJ1-4, is EPEVTQTPSHQVTQMGQEVILRCVPISNHLYFYWYRQILGQKVEFLVSFYNNEISEKSEIFDDQFSVERPDGSNFTLKIRSTKLEDSAMYFCASSPGPSELFFGSGTQLSVL.